Listed below are T cell receptor beta chains from one sample, sequenced in a study of blood T cell repertoires in COVID-19. Clones were sequenced by immunoSEQ multiplex PCR, and TCRdb holds only the in-frame ones, with some missing. This table has 100,000 or so clones, approximately 84% appearing once. The specimen sequenced was peripheral blood. These receptors all come from a man aged 30 to 39 in a cohort sampled during active COVID-19. The CDR3 runs from the conserved cysteine through the conserved F or W. A D gene is named only where the DNA matches it firmly. Size values are once, few and many counts, or a class for expanded clones, and some rows have none.

d_call	v_call	j_call	clone_size	cdr3_nt	cdr3_aa
.	TRBV20-1	TRBJ2-7	.	TGCAGTGCTTCTTTCTCAGACGAGCAGTACTTC	CSASFSDEQYF
.	TRBV28	TRBJ1-2	.	TGTGCCAGCAGTCAGGCGGGGATTCTCTATGGCTACACCTTC	CASSQAGILYGYTF
.	TRBV4-1	TRBJ1-4	.	TGCGCCAGCAGCCAACTCCCTGAGACAAATGAAAAACTGTTTTTT	CASSQLPETNEKLFF
.	TRBV29-1	TRBJ1-1	many	TGCAGCGCTGGGCAGGGGAACACTGAAGCTTTCTTT	CSAGQGNTEAFF
TRBD2	TRBV7-8	TRBJ2-5	.	TGTGCCAGCAGCGGGCCTAGCGGGGGAAGCGAGACCCAGTACTTC	CASSGPSGGSETQYF
.	TRBV5-4	TRBJ2-7	.	TGTGCCAGCAGCGTGGACGGTTACGAGCAGTACTTC	CASSVDGYEQYF
TRBD2	TRBV27	TRBJ2-5	.	TGTGCCAGCAGTTCACGGTCGGGGGGGGAGACCCAGTACTTC	CASSSRSGGETQYF
.	TRBV4-1	TRBJ2-5	.	TGCGCCAGCAGCCAAGACCGGGCAGTTCGGGGAATGGAGACCCAGTACTTC	CASSQDRAVRGMETQYF
.	TRBV30	TRBJ1-2	few	TGTGCCTGGAGGGCCGCAGGACTCTATGGCTACACCTTC	CAWRAAGLYGYTF
TRBD1	TRBV19	TRBJ1-1	.	TGTGCCAGTAGTATAGATCATGGACAGGGGAGATGGAGCACTGAAGCTTTCTTT	CASSIDHGQGRWSTEAFF
.	TRBV18	TRBJ1-2	.	TGTGCCAGCTCACCTACGCAGGGGCGCATTAATGGCTACACCTTC	CASSPTQGRINGYTF
.	TRBV6-1	TRBJ1-5	.	TGTGCCAGCAGTCCCGAACAGGGAAGAGGACAGCCCCAGCATTTT	CASSPEQGRGQPQHF
.	TRBV7-2	TRBJ1-4	.	TGTGCCAGCAGCTTTCGGGCAGGGGAAAAACTGTTTTTT	CASSFRAGEKLFF
TRBD1	TRBV2	TRBJ2-5	.	TGTGCCAGCAGTAAGGACAGGGGAGAGACCCAGTACTTC	CASSKDRGETQYF
TRBD1	TRBV13	TRBJ2-7	.	TGTGCCAGCAGCTTATCCAGGACAGGGGACTACGAGCAGTACTTC	CASSLSRTGDYEQYF
TRBD1	TRBV6-5	TRBJ2-3	.	TGTGCCAGCAGTACCGGGACAGGGGTCGCAGATACGCAGTATTTT	CASSTGTGVADTQYF
.	TRBV28	TRBJ1-2	.	TGTGCCAGCGACAGCTTTAACTATGGCTACACCTTC	CASDSFNYGYTF
TRBD1	TRBV6-5	TRBJ2-5	.	TGTGCCAGCAGCGGCGACAGGGCCGGGGAGACCCAGTACTTC	CASSGDRAGETQYF
.	TRBV19	TRBJ2-7	.	TGTGCCAGTAGTAGTGGCAGCTCCTACGAGCAGTACTTC	CASSSGSSYEQYF
TRBD1	TRBV19	TRBJ1-1	.	TGTGCCAGTAGTACCTCTATGACAGGGGTGATGAACACTGAAGCTTTCTTT	CASSTSMTGVMNTEAFF
TRBD1	TRBV25-1	TRBJ2-1	.	TGTGCCAGCAGTGACAGGACAGGGGGAGACTACAATGAGCAGTTCTTC	CASSDRTGGDYNEQFF
.	TRBV2	TRBJ1-5	.	TGTGCCAGCAGGGACAGTGATAGCAATCAGCCCCAGCATTTT	CASRDSDSNQPQHF
.	TRBV24-1	TRBJ2-3	.	TGTGCCACCAGTCGACAGGAGCGGACAGATACGCAGTATTTT	CATSRQERTDTQYF
TRBD1	TRBV15	TRBJ1-5	.	TGTGCCACCCGTTCAGGGGACAGGGGGCGCGGTCAGCCCCAGCATTTT	CATRSGDRGRGQPQHF
.	TRBV7-2	TRBJ1-1	.	TGTGCCAGCAGCCCGACGGGAAACACTGAAGCTTTCTTT	CASSPTGNTEAFF
.	TRBV24-1	TRBJ2-1	.	TGTGCCACCAGCTCCGGGCAGGGACATGTCTACAATGAGCAGTTCTTC	CATSSGQGHVYNEQFF
.	TRBV15	TRBJ2-7	.	TGTGCCACCAGCAGAGATGGGGTGGGTAAGGGGACCTACGAGCAGTACTTC	CATSRDGVGKGTYEQYF
.	TRBV6-5	TRBJ2-3	.	TGTGCCAGCAGTTTAGCGGGCACAGATACGCAGTATTTT	CASSLAGTDTQYF
TRBD1	TRBV6-5	TRBJ1-2	.	TGTGCCAGCAGTTACTCGACAGGGGGCTGGGGTGGCTACACCTTC	CASSYSTGGWGGYTF
TRBD1	TRBV18	TRBJ1-2	few	TGTGCCAGCTCACCATTCCGACAGGGTCCGGTGGATGGCTACACCTTC	CASSPFRQGPVDGYTF
.	TRBV13	TRBJ1-5	.	TGTGCCAGCAGCTTAATGGGCTTCCAGCCCCAGCATTTT	CASSLMGFQPQHF
.	TRBV19	TRBJ2-7	once	TGTGCCAGTAGTATAGTCTCACTGTCCCGCGGCCCCTACGAGCAGTACTTC	CASSIVSLSRGPYEQYF
.	TRBV5-4	TRBJ1-1	.	TGTGCCAGCAGCTTGTACAGGAACACTGAAGCTTTCTTT	CASSLYRNTEAFF
TRBD2	TRBV18	TRBJ2-1	.	TGTGCCAGCTCACCACTTACCCTCTGGCGGGGGGTCTCCTACAATGAGCAGTTCTTC	CASSPLTLWRGVSYNEQFF
TRBD1	TRBV5-6	TRBJ2-5	once	TGTGCCAGCAAAGGACAGGAAGAGACCCAGTACTTC	CASKGQEETQYF
.	TRBV5-1	TRBJ2-5	.	TGCGCCAGCAGCCCCGGACAGCCACTTGACACCCAGTACTTC	CASSPGQPLDTQYF
.	TRBV6-2/TRBV6-3	TRBJ1-6	.	TGTGCCAGCAGCTCCAATCTCCGGGTTTATAATTCACCCCTCCACTTT	CASSSNLRVYNSPLHF
.	TRBV5-8	TRBJ1-4	.	TGTGCCAGCAGCTTCCGGGATTCAACTAATGAAAAACTGTTTTTT	CASSFRDSTNEKLFF
.	TRBV12-3/TRBV12-4	TRBJ2-3	.	TGTGCCAGCAGCCGCGATACAGATACGCAGTATTTT	CASSRDTDTQYF
TRBD1	TRBV27	TRBJ1-2	.	TGTGCCAGCAGTTTATCGGTGGGACAGCCTTATGGCTACACCTTC	CASSLSVGQPYGYTF
TRBD1	TRBV12-5	TRBJ2-7	.	TGTGCTAGTGGTTTGCAACAATTCCGGGACAGAAACTACGAGCAGTACTTC	CASGLQQFRDRNYEQYF
.	TRBV28	TRBJ1-2	.	TGTGCCAGCCAGGGAGGCAGGGCTAACTATGGCTACACCTTC	CASQGGRANYGYTF
.	TRBV2	TRBJ2-7	.	TGTGCCAGCAGTGAAGGTAGCAGGGGTACGCACGAGCAGTACTTC	CASSEGSRGTHEQYF
.	TRBV5-4	TRBJ2-3	.	TGTGCCAGCAGCTTGAAAGACAGTACAGATACGCAGTATTTT	CASSLKDSTDTQYF
.	TRBV6-2/TRBV6-3	TRBJ1-1	.	TGTGCCAGCAGTGCGGGACTCAAGAACACTGAAGCTTTCTTT	CASSAGLKNTEAFF
.	TRBV27	TRBJ1-1	.	TGTGCCAGCAGCCCCGGCAGGGGCTGGAACACTGAAGCTTTCTTT	CASSPGRGWNTEAFF
TRBD2	TRBV5-1	TRBJ2-7	.	TGCGCCAGCAGCTTAGCTAGCGGCTCCTCCTACGAGCAGTACTTC	CASSLASGSSYEQYF
.	TRBV5-1	TRBJ1-1	.	TGCGCCAGCAGCTGGACAGAACTTAGTGAAGCTTTCTTT	CASSWTELSEAFF
TRBD1	TRBV4-1	TRBJ2-1	.	TGCGCCAGCAGCCCTCAAGAAAGTACAGGGGCCCATGTAACATACAATGAGCAGTTCTTC	CASSPQESTGAHVTYNEQFF